Given below is one T cell receptor (beta chain) in context. Antigen: not known. The repertoire was sequenced with immunoSEQ multiplex PCR; TCRdb's copy has only in-frame clones and lacks some. The profile shows 2.3 million or so clones, 93% of them singletons. The source of the sample is a study of shared clonotypes between healthy human individuals. Study-wide results and limits: About 5% of naive CD4 clonotypes were shared across a few donors.

CD45RA-negative memory and CD45RA+ naive subsets were split from the CD4+ cells. Sequenced: naive CD4+ T cells from PBMCs. Subset denoted: CD45RA+ positively selected. The TCR originated in a man younger than 35 in good health. Some clones in this sample may be carry-over from other donors' samples.

CDR3: CASSPKGLIVDTQYF. The DNA for the CDR3 is TGTGCCAGCAGCCCCAAGGGGCTTATCGTAGATACGCAGTATTTT. V gene TRBV27 combines with J gene TRBJ2-3, with D possibly TRBD1 on 5 matching bases. The CDR3 spans 15 residues. Per the germline V gene, CDR1 is MNHEY and CDR2 is SMNVEV (reference sequence). V gave up 6 bases and J gave up 5 bases, with 18 bases separating them.